The sample holds a few counts of the clone carrying this TCR beta chain. The antigen is unknown. Stated time point: longitudinal time-point 3. The data are from a study of neurological immune-mediated disorders. Study findings and constraints: No CDR3 amino acid sequences recurred among expanded clones across subjects, suggesting private repertoires in all groups. The level of TCR clonal expansion was highest in patients with HTLV-1-associated myelopathy and lowest in multiple sclerosis, where it fell below the level seen in healthy controls.

MiXCR was run by TCRdb on the 5' RACE reads, yielding one entry per CDR3 protein. The sample yields approximately 48,000 distinct CDR3 sequences, about an eighth seen once. V trimming: 4 bases; J trimming: 3 bases; junction bases outside the gene matches: 7. CDR3 length: 15 residues. Germline lookup yields CDR1 SGHRS and CDR2 YFSETQ. Material for sequencing was PBMCs. This sequence joins TRBV5-1 and TRBJ1-1; 9 bases map to TRBD1. This clonotype originated in a male donor with HTLV-1-associated myelopathy (HAM/TSP). The CDR3, as DNA: TGCGCCAGCAGCCATCAGACAGGGGGGGACACTGAAGCTTTCTTT. Translation: CASSHQTGGDTEAFF.